The rows below give T cell receptor beta chains drawn from one sample of a study of Graves' ophthalmopathy and Graves' hyperthyroidism. MiXCR, applied by TCRdb to the multiplex PCR reads, yields one record per CDR3 protein. The data hold roughly 420,000 distinct CDR3 sequences, with around a fifth observed a single time. The sequencing input was peripheral blood. All receptors come from a woman between 18 and 29 years old with stable Graves' hyperthyroidism. Each CDR3 is given with its conserved first and last residue. A D gene is named only where the DNA matches it firmly. The size entry is marked missing in some rows and otherwise reads once, few, many or a size class.

j_call: TRBJ2-7; clone_size: NA; d_call: NA; v_call: TRBV10-3; cdr3_nt: TGTGCCATCCGGGACATGACCTACGAGCAGTACTTC; cdr3_aa: CAIRDMTYEQYF
j_call: TRBJ1-2; clone_size: many; d_call: NA; v_call: TRBV3-1; cdr3_nt: TGTGCCAGCAGCCAAGAGGCAGGGATCTTCTATGGCTACACCTTC; cdr3_aa: CASSQEAGIFYGYTF
j_call: TRBJ2-4; clone_size: few; d_call: NA; v_call: TRBV6-1; cdr3_nt: TGTGCCAGCAGGCCGGGGGACGGCGGGGACATTAAGTACTTC; cdr3_aa: CASRPGDGGDIKYF
j_call: TRBJ1-5; clone_size: once; d_call: NA; v_call: TRBV11-2; cdr3_nt: TGTGCCAGCAGCTTAGTTCCGCAGGGGAAGAGTTTCAGTCAGCCCCAGCATTTT; cdr3_aa: CASSLVPQGKSFSQPQHF
j_call: TRBJ2-7; clone_size: NA; d_call: NA; v_call: TRBV12-3/TRBV12-4; cdr3_nt: TGTGCCAGCAGTTCCCCACCCTACGAGCAGTACTTC; cdr3_aa: CASSSPPYEQYF
j_call: TRBJ1-1; clone_size: many; d_call: NA; v_call: TRBV6-1; cdr3_nt: TGTGCCAGCAGTGAAGCGGAGGACTGGACTGAAGCTTTCTTT; cdr3_aa: CASSEAEDWTEAFF
j_call: TRBJ2-2; clone_size: many; d_call: NA; v_call: TRBV28; cdr3_nt: TGTGCCAGCAGTTCCACGGGTCGTGTCCCCGGGGAGCTGTTTTTT; cdr3_aa: CASSSTGRVPGELFF
j_call: TRBJ2-2; clone_size: many; d_call: TRBD1; v_call: TRBV11-2; cdr3_nt: TGTGCCAGCAGCTGGGACAGCAACGCGAACACCGGGGAGCTGTTTTTT; cdr3_aa: CASSWDSNANTGELFF
j_call: TRBJ1-1; clone_size: many; d_call: TRBD1; v_call: TRBV12-3/TRBV12-4; cdr3_nt: TGTGCCAGCAGTTTTGGACAGGGGGGGTTCGCTTTCTTT; cdr3_aa: CASSFGQGGFAFF
j_call: TRBJ1-1; clone_size: many; d_call: NA; v_call: TRBV5-1; cdr3_nt: TGCGCCAGCAGCTTGGCCGGCATGAACACTGAAGCTTTCTTT; cdr3_aa: CASSLAGMNTEAFF
j_call: TRBJ1-6; clone_size: NA; d_call: NA; v_call: TRBV14; cdr3_nt: TGTGCCAGCAGCGCCGGGAACGACAATAATTCACCCCTCCACTTT; cdr3_aa: CASSAGNDNNSPLHF